The entry that follows covers one TCR beta chain sequence. These data originate in a study of blood T cell repertoires in COVID-19. Sequencing used immunoSEQ multiplex PCR; TCRdb keeps in-frame clones, though not all of them. The sample contains about 55,000 clones, approximately 92% of which appear only once. Germline CDR1 is WSHSY and CDR2 is SAAADI. The CDR3 length is 15 residues. Trimming cost V 1 base and J 2 bases; bases outside gene matches: 3. The chain links TRBV10-2 to TRBJ2-5, with TRBD2 matching over 8 bases. The clonotype comes from a man in his forties or fifties with active COVID-19. Source material: peripheral blood. The CDR3 loop reads CASSEWASGQETQYF. The CDR3 DNA is TGCGCCAGCAGTGAGTGGGCTAGCGGGCAAGAGACCCAGTACTTC.